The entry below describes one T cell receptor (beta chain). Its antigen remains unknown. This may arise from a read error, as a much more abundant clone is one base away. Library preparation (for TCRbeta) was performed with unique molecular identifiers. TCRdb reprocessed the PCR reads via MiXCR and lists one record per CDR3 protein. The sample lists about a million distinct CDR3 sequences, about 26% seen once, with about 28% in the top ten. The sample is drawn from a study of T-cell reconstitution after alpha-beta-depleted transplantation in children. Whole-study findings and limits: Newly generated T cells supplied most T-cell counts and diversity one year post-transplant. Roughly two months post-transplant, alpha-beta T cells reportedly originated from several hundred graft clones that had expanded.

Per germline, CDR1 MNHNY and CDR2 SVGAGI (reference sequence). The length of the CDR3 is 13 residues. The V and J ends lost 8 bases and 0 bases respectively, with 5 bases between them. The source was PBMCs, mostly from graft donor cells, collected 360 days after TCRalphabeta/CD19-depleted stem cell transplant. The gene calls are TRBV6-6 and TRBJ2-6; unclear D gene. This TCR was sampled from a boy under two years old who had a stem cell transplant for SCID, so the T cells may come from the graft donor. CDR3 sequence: CASGNSGANVLTF. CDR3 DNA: TGTGCCAGCGGGAACTCTGGGGCCAACGTCCTGACTTTC.